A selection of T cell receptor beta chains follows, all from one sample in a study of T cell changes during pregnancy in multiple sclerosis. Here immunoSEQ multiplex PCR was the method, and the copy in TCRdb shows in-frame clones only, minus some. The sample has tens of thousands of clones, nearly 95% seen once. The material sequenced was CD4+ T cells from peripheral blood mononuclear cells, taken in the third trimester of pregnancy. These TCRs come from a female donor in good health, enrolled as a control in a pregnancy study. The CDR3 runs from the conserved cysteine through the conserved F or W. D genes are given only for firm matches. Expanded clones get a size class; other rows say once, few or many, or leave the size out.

TGTGCCAGCAGCCAGCGCCAGGCCCTCCACTTT	CASSQRQALHF	-	-	TRBV14	TRBJ1-6
TGTGCCAGCAGAGTAAGCGGGGGGGACAATGAGCAGTTCTTC	CASRVSGGDNEQFF	-	TRBD2	TRBV6-6	TRBJ2-1
TGTGCCAGCAGCTCGACCCCGGGGAGTAGTCATTCACCCCTCCACTTT	CASSSTPGSSHSPLHF	-	-	TRBV11-2	TRBJ1-6
TGTGCCAGCAGCGGGGGACAGGGACCTAATGAAAAACTGTTTTTT	CASSGGQGPNEKLFF	-	TRBD1	TRBV5-4	TRBJ1-4
TGTGCCAGCAATAGAGGGTTGAACACTGAAGCTTTCTTT	CASNRGLNTEAFF	-	-	TRBV9	TRBJ1-1
TGTGCCAGCGGCTGGGCCCAGAACCATAATTCACCCCTCCACTTT	CASGWAQNHNSPLHF	-	-	TRBV6-1	TRBJ1-6
TGTGCCAGCAGTGAACCGCCAGGGTTGAACACTGAAGCTTTCTTT	CASSEPPGLNTEAFF	-	-	TRBV2	TRBJ1-1
TGTGCCAGCAGCTCGGGATATGGCTACACCTTC	CASSSGYGYTF	-	-	TRBV14	TRBJ1-2
TGTGCCAGCAGCTCCCGGGTGGGTAGCGGGGGCACAGATACGCAGTATTTT	CASSSRVGSGGTDTQYF	-	TRBD2	TRBV7-9	TRBJ2-3
TGTGCCAGCAGTAGACAGGGGGTAAACAATCAGCCCCAGCATTTT	CASSRQGVNNQPQHF	-	TRBD1	TRBV6-6	TRBJ1-5
TGTGCCAGCCTGTTTGGGGGGCAGGGGGCGCGGGGCTACACCTTC	CASLFGGQGARGYTF	-	TRBD1	TRBV28	TRBJ1-2
TGTGCCAGCAGCCCGGCGGAACACTACAATGAGCAGTTCTTC	CASSPAEHYNEQFF	-	-	TRBV7-6	TRBJ2-1
TGTGCCAGCATTAAAGGGGGACTAGAGGACACCGGGGAGCTGTTTTTT	CASIKGGLEDTGELFF	-	TRBD2	TRBV6-4	TRBJ2-2
TGTGCCAGCAGCGGCGGGCGAGGCCTCAACTATGGCTACACCTTC	CASSGGRGLNYGYTF	-	-	TRBV5-4	TRBJ1-2
TGTGCCAGCAGTTTATCTAGCGGGGGGGTAAATACGCAGTATTTT	CASSLSSGGVNTQYF	-	TRBD2	TRBV27	TRBJ2-3
TGTGCCAGCAGTGAGACCCTAGGGGTTGATGAGCAGTTCTTC	CASSETLGVDEQFF	-	-	TRBV6-1	TRBJ2-1
TGTGCCAGCAGCCTCCGGAGGCCCAGGGGAGAGACCCAGTACTTC	CASSLRRPRGETQYF	-	-	TRBV28	TRBJ2-5
TGTGCCAGTAGTAGAACCAGCGGGGGTTACAGCTCCTACGAGCAGTACTTC	CASSRTSGGYSSYEQYF	-	TRBD2	TRBV19	TRBJ2-7
TGCGCCAGCACCGGGACAGCTAACTATGGCTACACCTTC	CASTGTANYGYTF	-	TRBD1	TRBV10-2	TRBJ1-2
TGTGCCAGCAATTTGGGGGGGCCTTGGGATGAGCAGTTCTTC	CASNLGGPWDEQFF	-	-	TRBV2	TRBJ2-1
TGTGCCAGCAGCTTCCCCCGGGGGGTCGGGAACTATGGCTACACCTTC	CASSFPRGVGNYGYTF	-	-	TRBV7-8	TRBJ1-2
TGTGCCAGCAGTTCCCTTTCCGGGAGGGGCGGCTACACCTTC	CASSSLSGRGGYTF	once	-	TRBV6-5	TRBJ1-2
TGTGCCAGCAGCTTAGCCAGCCGGGGGAGAAACTATGGCTACACCTTC	CASSLASRGRNYGYTF	-	-	TRBV7-2	TRBJ1-2
TGTGCCAGCAGCTTAAGGTGGGGGAGCGGGACTAGCGGGGGCGATGAGCAGTTCTTC	CASSLRWGSGTSGGDEQFF	-	TRBD2	TRBV7-9	TRBJ2-1
TGTGCCAGCAGCCCGAGGACAGGGAGGGACAATGGCTACACCTTC	CASSPRTGRDNGYTF	once	TRBD1	TRBV27	TRBJ1-2
TGTGCCAGCAAACCCCAAAGGGACAAGGGCAATCAGCCCCAGCATTTT	CASKPQRDKGNQPQHF	-	-	TRBV19	TRBJ1-5
TGTGCCTCGTCAGGAGGGGCAACAAGGGAGCAGTACTTC	CASSGGATREQYF	few	-	TRBV10-3	TRBJ2-7
TGTGCCAGCAGCCAAAGGCCCGACGGGAGCTCTGGAAACACCATATATTTT	CASSQRPDGSSGNTIYF	-	-	TRBV9	TRBJ1-3
TGCGCCAGCAGCGGGCAGGGGACCCTCTCTGGGGCCAACGTCCTGACTTTC	CASSGQGTLSGANVLTF	-	-	TRBV4-1	TRBJ2-6
TGTGCCAGCAGCTCCCGACAGGAAGGAAACACCATATATTTT	CASSSRQEGNTIYF	-	-	TRBV9	TRBJ1-3
TGTGCCAGCAGTTTATCGTTGGGGGGGGCTAGGTCCACTGAAGCTTTCTTT	CASSLSLGGARSTEAFF	-	-	TRBV27	TRBJ1-1
TGCGCCAGCAGCTTAATAGCGGGGGCCAACAATGAGCAGTTCTTC	CASSLIAGANNEQFF	once	TRBD2	TRBV5-1	TRBJ2-1
TGTGCCAGCAGCAAAACCCGACTAGCGGGGGGGCCTCTAGAGTTCTTC	CASSKTRLAGGPLEFF	-	TRBD2	TRBV7-8	TRBJ2-1
TGTGCCAGCAGCTCCGCATCGACTAGCCCCTCCTACGAGCAGTACTTC	CASSSASTSPSYEQYF	-	TRBD2	TRBV7-2	TRBJ2-7